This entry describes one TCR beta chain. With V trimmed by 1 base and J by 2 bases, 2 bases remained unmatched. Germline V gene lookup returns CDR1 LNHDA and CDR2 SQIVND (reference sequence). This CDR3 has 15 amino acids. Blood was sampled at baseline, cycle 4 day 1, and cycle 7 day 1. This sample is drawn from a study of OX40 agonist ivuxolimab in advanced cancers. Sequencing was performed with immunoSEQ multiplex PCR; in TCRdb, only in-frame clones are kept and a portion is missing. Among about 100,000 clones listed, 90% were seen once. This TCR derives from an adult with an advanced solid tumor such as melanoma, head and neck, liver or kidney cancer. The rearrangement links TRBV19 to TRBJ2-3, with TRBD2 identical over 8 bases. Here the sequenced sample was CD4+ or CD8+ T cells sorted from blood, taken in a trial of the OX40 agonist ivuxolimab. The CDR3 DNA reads TGTGCCAGTAGTATAGCGGGAGGGGCCACAGATACGCAGTATTTT. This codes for CASSIAGGATDTQYF.